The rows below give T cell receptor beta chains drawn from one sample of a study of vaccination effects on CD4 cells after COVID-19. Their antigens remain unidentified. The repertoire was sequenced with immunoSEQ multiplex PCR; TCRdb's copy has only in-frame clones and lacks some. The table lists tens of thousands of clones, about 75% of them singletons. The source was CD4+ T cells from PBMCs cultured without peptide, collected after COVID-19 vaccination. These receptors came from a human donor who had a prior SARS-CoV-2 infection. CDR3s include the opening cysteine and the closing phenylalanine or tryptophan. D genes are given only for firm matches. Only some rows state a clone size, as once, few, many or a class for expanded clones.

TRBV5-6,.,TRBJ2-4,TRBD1,CASSMAPTGVKNIQYF,TGTGCCAGCAGCATGGCCCCGACAGGGGTCAAAAACATTCAGTACTTC
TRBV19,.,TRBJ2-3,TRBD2,CASSIGGSQSDTQYF,TGTGCCAGTAGTATCGGGGGGAGTCAATCAGATACGCAGTATTTT
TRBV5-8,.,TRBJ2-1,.,CASSRGPYNEQFF,TGTGCCAGCTCCCGGGGCCCATACAATGAGCAGTTCTTC
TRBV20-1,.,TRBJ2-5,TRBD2,CSASLASGGQETQYF,TGCAGTGCTAGTCTGGCTAGCGGGGGTCAAGAGACCCAGTACTTC
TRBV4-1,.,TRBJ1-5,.,CASSQGPSGPPGQPQHF,TGCGCCAGCAGCCAAGGGCCCTCCGGGCCGCCCGGTCAGCCCCAGCATTTT
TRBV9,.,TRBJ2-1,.,CASSVGANNEQFF,TGTGCCAGCAGCGTAGGGGCTAACAATGAGCAGTTCTTC
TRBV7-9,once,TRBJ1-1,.,CASSFEMNTEAFF,TGTGCCAGCAGCTTTGAGATGAACACTGAAGCTTTCTTT
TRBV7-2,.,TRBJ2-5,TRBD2,CASSLEATSSGHGTQYF,TGTGCCAGCAGCTTAGAGGCGACTAGCTCCGGGCATGGAACCCAGTACTTC
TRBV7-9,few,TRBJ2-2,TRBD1,CAQGSNTGELFF,TGTGCACAGGGGAGTAACACCGGGGAGCTGTTTTTT
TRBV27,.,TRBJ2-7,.,CASRLVRGRNEQYF,TGTGCCAGCAGGCTCGTCCGGGGCAGGAACGAGCAGTACTTC
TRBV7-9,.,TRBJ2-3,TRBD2,CASSSQGLATDTQYF,TGTGCCAGCAGCTCCCAGGGACTAGCCACAGATACGCAGTATTTT
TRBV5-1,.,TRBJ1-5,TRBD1,CASSLGGGTGKDQPQHF,TGCGCCAGCAGCTTGGGGGGTGGGACAGGGAAAGATCAGCCCCAGCATTTT
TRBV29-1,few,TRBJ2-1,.,CSVSNSNEQFF,TGCAGCGTCTCAAATAGCAATGAGCAGTTCTTC
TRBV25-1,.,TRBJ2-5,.,CASSEGGKGGQETQYF,TGTGCCAGCAGTGAAGGCGGGAAAGGAGGGCAAGAGACCCAGTACTTC
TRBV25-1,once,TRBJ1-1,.,CASSLVGGTEAFF,TGTGCCAGCAGCCTCGTGGGGGGCACTGAAGCTTTCTTT
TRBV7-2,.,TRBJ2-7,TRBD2,CASSTVRDYSYEQYF,TGTGCCAGCAGTACGGTACGGGACTACTCCTACGAGCAGTACTTC
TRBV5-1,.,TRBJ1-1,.,CASSLAQGGEAFF,TGCGCCAGCAGCTTGGCGCAGGGAGGGGAAGCTTTCTTT
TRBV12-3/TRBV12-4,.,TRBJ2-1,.,CASSLGRNEQFF,TGCGCCAGCAGTTTAGGGCGAAATGAGCAGTTCTTC
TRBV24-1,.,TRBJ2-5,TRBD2,CATSDSSGRKTQYF,TGTGCCACCAGTGATTCTAGCGGGAGGAAGACCCAGTACTTC
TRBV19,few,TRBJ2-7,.,CASSIGAWFSYEQYF,TGTGCCAGTAGTATTGGGGCGTGGTTTAGCTACGAGCAGTACTTC
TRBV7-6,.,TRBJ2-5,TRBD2,CASSLAPSGVGKETQYF,TGTGCCAGCAGCTTAGCGCCTAGCGGTGTGGGGAAAGAGACCCAGTACTTC
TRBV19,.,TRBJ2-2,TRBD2,CASSMGASGTGELFF,TGTGCCAGTAGTATGGGCGCTAGCGGAACCGGGGAGCTGTTTTTT
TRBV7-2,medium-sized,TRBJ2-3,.,CASSSTSVLPDTQYF,TGTGCCAGCAGCTCCACTTCGGTCCTCCCAGATACGCAGTATTTT
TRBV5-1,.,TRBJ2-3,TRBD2,CASSSGLAEKDTQYF,TGCGCCAGCAGCTCCGGACTAGCGGAGAAAGATACGCAGTATTTT
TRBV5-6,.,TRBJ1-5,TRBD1,CASSLWTGGGQPQHF,TGTGCCAGCAGCCTATGGACAGGGGGCGGACAGCCCCAGCATTTT
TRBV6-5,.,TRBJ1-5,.,CASQEINRVNQPQHF,TGTGCCAGCCAAGAAATAAACAGGGTAAATCAGCCCCAGCATTTT
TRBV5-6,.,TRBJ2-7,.,CASSLWSGQTEEQYF,TGTGCCAGCAGCTTGTGGAGCGGGCAGACAGAAGAGCAGTACTTC
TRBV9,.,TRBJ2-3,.,CASSVVGGTTTDTQYF,TGTGCCAGCAGCGTAGTAGGGGGAACCACCACAGATACGCAGTATTTT
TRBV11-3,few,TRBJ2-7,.,CASSESPTRGEQYF,TGTGCCAGCAGCGAGAGCCCGACTCGGGGCGAGCAGTACTTC
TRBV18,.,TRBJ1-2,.,CASSLIPDRNYGYTF,TGTGCCAGCTCACTCATCCCAGACAGGAACTATGGCTACACCTTC
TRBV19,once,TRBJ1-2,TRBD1,CASSPTGQIFYGYTF,TGTGCCAGTAGTCCAACGGGACAGATATTCTATGGCTACACCTTC
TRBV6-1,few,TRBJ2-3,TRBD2,CASSERAGVEGYTQYF,TGTGCCAGCAGTGAACGGGCGGGGGTAGAAGGGTATACGCAGTATTTT
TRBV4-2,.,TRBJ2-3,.,CASSPTPLSTDTQYF,TGTGCCAGCAGTCCAACTCCGCTTAGCACAGATACGCAGTATTTT
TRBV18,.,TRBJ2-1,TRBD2,CASSPSGRGGFGWIF,TGTGCCAGCTCACCCTCCGGGCGGGGGGGCTTTGGTTGGATCTTC
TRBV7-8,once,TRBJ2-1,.,CASSLALGTEQFF,TGTGCCAGCAGCTTAGCGCTTGGGACAGAGCAGTTCTTC
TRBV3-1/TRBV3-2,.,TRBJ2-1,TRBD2,CASSLGGVWYNEQFF,TGTGCCAGCAGCCTGGGGGGGGTATGGTACAATGAGCAGTTCTTC
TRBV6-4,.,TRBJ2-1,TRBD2,CASSRTSGSHEQFF,TGTGCCAGCAGTCGGACTAGCGGGAGCCATGAGCAGTTCTTC
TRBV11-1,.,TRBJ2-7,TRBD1,CASSGTVSYEQYF,TGTGCCAGCAGCGGGACAGTAAGCTACGAGCAGTACTTC
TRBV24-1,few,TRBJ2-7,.,CATSDPGHPEQYF,TGTGCCACCAGTGACCCAGGACACCCCGAGCAGTACTTC
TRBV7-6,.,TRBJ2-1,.,CASSSGRYLGQFF,TGTGCCAGCAGCTCCGGCCGGTACCTGGGGCAGTTCTTC
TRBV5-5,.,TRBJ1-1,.,CASSSGPFLEEAFF,TGTGCCAGCAGCTCGGGTCCATTCCTCGAGGAAGCTTTCTTT
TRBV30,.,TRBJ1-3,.,CAWSVLWGAGNTIYF,TGTGCCTGGAGTGTACTTTGGGGGGCTGGGAACACCATATATTTT
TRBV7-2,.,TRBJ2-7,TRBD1,CASSSLTGTGMWEQYF,TGTGCCAGCAGCTCACTTACCGGGACAGGGATGTGGGAGCAGTACTTC
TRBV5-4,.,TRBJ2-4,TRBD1,CASSSRDRGSLAKNIQYF,TGTGCCAGCAGCTCCCGGGACAGGGGATCCCTAGCCAAAAACATTCAGTACTTC
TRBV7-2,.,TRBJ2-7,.,CASSLNVGHTYEQYF,TGTGCCAGCAGCTTGAATGTTGGACACACCTACGAGCAGTACTTC
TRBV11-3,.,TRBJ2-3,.,CASSPQRATDTQYF,TGTGCCAGCAGCCCGCAAAGAGCGACAGATACGCAGTATTTT
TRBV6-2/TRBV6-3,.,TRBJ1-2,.,CASSYFQGLAYGYTF,TGTGCCAGCAGTTACTTCCAGGGGTTGGCCTATGGCTACACCTTC
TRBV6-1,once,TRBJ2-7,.,CASSEPLRGQGREQYF,TGTGCCAGCAGTGAACCATTACGGGGGCAAGGGCGCGAGCAGTACTTC
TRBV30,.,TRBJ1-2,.,CAWRSGGGNGYTF,TGTGCCTGGAGGAGCGGGGGCGGGAATGGCTACACCTTC
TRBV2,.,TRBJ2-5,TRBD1,CASNPGQNQETQYF,TGTGCCAGCAACCCGGGACAGAACCAAGAGACCCAGTACTTC
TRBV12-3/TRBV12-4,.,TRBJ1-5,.,CASSLELAQPQHF,TGTGCCAGCAGTTTAGAGTTGGCTCAGCCCCAGCATTTT